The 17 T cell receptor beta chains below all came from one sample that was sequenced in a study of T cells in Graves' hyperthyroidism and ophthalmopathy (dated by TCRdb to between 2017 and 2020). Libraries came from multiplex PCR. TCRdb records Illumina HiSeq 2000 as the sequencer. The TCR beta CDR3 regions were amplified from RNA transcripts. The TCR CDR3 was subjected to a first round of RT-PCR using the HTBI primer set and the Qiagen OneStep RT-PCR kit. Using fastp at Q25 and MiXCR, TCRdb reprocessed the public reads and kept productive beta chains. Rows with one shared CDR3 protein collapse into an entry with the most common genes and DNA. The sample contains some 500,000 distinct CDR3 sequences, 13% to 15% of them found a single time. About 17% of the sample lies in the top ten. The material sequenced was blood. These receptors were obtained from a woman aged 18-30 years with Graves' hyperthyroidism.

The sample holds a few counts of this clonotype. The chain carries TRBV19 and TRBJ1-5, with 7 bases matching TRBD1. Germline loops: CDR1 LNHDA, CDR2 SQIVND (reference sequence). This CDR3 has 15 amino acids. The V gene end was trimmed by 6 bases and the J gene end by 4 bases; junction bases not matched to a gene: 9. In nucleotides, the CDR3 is TGTGCCAGTAGCGCCCGCGAGACAGGGAATCAGCCCCAGCATTTT. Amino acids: CASSARETGNQPQHF.

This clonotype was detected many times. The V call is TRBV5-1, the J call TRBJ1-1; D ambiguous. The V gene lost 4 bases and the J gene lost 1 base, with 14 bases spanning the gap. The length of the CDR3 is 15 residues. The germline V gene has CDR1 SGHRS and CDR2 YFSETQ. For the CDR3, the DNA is TGCGCCAGCAGCCCAAATCCAGTGGGGAACACTGAAGCTTTCTTT. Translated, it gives CASSPNPVGNTEAFF.

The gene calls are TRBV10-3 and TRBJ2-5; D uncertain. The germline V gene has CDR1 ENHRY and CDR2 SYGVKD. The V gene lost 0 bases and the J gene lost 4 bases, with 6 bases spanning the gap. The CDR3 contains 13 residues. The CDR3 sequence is CAISESDGETQYF. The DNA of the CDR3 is TGTGCCATCAGTGAGTCTGACGGAGAGACCCAGTACTTC.

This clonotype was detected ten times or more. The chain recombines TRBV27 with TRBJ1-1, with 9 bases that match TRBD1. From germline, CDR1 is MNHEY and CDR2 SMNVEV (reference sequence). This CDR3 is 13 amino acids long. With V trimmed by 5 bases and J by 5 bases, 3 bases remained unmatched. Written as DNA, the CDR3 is TGTGCCAGCAGTCACAGGGGGCTGACTGAAGCTTTCTTT. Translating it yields CASSHRGLTEAFF.

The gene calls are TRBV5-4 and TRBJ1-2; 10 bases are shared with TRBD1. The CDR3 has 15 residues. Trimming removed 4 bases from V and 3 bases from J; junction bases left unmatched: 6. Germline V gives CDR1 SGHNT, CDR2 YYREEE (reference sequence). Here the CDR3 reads CASSQDRGDYYGYTF. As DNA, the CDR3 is TGTGCCAGCAGCCAGGACAGGGGGGACTACTATGGCTACACCTTC.

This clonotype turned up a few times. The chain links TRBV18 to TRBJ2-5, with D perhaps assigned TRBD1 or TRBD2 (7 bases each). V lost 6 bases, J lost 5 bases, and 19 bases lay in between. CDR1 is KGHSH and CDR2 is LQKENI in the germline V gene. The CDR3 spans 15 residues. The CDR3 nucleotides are TGTGCCAGCTCGATCCCGGCAGGGGGGGCGGAGACCCAGTACTTC. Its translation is CASSIPAGGAETQYF.

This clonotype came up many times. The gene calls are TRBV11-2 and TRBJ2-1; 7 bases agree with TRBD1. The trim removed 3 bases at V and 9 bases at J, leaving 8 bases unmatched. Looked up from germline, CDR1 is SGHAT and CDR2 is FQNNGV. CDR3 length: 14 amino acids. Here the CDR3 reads CASSLTGSRVEQFF. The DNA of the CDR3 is TGTGCCAGCAGCTTGACAGGGAGTCGTGTTGAGCAGTTCTTC.

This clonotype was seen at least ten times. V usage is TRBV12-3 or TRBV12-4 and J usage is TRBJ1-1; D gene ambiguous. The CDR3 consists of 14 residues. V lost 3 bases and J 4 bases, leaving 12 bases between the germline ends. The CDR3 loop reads CASSFAEKSTEAFF. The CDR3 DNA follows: TGTGCCAGCAGTTTTGCGGAGAAGAGCACTGAAGCTTTCTTT.

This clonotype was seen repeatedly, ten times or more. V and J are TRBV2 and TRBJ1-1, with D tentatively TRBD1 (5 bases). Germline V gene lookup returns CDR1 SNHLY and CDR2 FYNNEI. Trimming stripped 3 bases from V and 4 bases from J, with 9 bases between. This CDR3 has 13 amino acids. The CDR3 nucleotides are TGTGCCAGCAGTGATGAGGGGAGCACTGAAGCTTTCTTT. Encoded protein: CASSDEGSTEAFF.

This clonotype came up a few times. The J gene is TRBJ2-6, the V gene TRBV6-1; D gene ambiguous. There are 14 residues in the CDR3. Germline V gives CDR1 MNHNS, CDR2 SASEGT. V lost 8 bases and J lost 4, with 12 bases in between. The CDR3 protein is CASGRIPGANVLTF. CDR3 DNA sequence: TGTGCCAGCGGCCGGATACCCGGGGCCAACGTCCTGACTTTC.

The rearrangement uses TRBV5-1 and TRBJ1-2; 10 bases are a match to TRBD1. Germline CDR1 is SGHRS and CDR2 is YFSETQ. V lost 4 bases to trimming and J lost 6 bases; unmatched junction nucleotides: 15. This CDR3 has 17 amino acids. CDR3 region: CASSRPGTGVSLNGYTF. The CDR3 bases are TGCGCCAGCAGCCGACCCGGGACAGGGGTCTCTTTGAATGGCTACACCTTC.

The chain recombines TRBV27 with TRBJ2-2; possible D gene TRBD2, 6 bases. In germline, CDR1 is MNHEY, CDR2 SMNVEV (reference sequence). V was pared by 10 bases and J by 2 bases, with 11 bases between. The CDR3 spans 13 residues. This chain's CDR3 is CATAGLNTGELFF. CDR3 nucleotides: TGTGCCACCGCGGGGCTAAACACCGGGGAGCTGTTTTTT.

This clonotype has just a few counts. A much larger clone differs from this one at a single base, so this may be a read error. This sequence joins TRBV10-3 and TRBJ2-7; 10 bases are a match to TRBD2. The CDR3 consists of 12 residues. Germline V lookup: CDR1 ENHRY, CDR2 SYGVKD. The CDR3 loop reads CASSGRTYEQYV. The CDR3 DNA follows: TGTGCAAGTAGCGGGAGGACCTACGAGCAGTACGTC.

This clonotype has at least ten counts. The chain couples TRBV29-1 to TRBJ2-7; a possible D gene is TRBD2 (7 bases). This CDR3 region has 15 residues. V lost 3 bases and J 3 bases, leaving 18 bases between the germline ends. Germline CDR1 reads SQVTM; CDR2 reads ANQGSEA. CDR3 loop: CSVDGGASTNYEQYF. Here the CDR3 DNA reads TGCAGCGTTGATGGGGGGGCCTCAACGAACTACGAGCAGTACTTC.

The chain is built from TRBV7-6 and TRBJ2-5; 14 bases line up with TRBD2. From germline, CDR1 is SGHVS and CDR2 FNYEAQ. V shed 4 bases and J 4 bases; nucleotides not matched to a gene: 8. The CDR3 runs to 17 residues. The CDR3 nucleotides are TGTGCCAGCAGCTCGAGTATGGGACTAGCGGGAGTAGAGACCCAGTACTTC. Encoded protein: CASSSSMGLAGVETQYF.

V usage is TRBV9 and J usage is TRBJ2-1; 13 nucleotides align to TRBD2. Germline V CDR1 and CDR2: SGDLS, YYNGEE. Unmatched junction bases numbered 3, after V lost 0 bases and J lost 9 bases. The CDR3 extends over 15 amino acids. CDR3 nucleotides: TGTGCCAGCAGCGTAGGACTAGCGGGAGGACCTGAGCAGTTCTTC. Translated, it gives CASSVGLAGGPEQFF.

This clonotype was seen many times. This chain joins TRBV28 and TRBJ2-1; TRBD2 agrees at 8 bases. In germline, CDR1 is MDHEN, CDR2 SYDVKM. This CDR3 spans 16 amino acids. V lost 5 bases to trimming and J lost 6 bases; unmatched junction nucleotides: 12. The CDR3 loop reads CASSPPGAGVSNEQFF. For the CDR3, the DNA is TGTGCCAGCAGTCCCCCAGGAGCGGGAGTGTCCAATGAGCAGTTCTTC.